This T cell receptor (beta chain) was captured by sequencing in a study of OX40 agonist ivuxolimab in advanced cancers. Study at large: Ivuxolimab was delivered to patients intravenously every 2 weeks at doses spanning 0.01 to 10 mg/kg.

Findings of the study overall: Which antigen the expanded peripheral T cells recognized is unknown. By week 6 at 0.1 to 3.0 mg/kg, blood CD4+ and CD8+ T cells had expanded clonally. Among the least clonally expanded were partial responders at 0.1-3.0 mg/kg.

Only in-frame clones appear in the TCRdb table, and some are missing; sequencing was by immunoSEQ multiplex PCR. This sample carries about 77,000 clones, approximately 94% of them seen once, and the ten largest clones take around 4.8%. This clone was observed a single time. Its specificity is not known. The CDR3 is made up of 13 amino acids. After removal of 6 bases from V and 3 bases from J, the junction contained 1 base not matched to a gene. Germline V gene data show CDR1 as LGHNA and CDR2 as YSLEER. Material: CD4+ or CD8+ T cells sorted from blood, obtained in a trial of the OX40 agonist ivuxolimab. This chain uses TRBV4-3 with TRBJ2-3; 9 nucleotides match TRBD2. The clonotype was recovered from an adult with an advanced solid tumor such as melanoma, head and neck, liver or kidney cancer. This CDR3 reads CASSTSGTDTQYF. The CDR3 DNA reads TGCGCCAGCAGTACTAGCGGGACAGATACGCAGTATTTT.